The 21 T cell receptor beta chains in this list originate from one sample, sequenced in a study of T cells after yellow fever vaccination. TCRdb ran MiXCR on the 5' RACE reads and lists one entry per CDR3 protein. Of approximately 450,000 distinct CDR3 sequences in the sample, approximately 19% were seen once. The input for sequencing was PBMCs, taken before the yellow fever booster vaccination. Receptors originate from a man aged 18-30 years who received the YFV17D yellow fever vaccine.

The chain carries TRBV4-3 and TRBJ2-7; TRBD2 is a possible D gene (5 bases). The germline CDR1 and CDR2 sequences are LGHNA and YSLEER. The CDR3 loop spans 13 amino acids. The ends were cut back, 4 bases at V and 4 bases at J, with 11 bases in the middle. CDR3 protein: CASSPREGYEQYF. The CDR3 nucleotides read TGCGCCAGCAGCCCCCGGGAAGGGTACGAGCAGTACTTC.

This clonotype was seen only a few times. The rearrangement joins TRBV28 to TRBJ2-5, with D hard to call. Per germline, CDR1 MDHEN and CDR2 SYDVKM. V lost 6 bases and J lost 7, with 15 bases in between. The CDR3 contains 13 residues. The CDR3 DNA follows: TGTGCCAGCAGGGATTCGAGGCTGGGGACCCAGTACTTC. Its protein product is CASRDSRLGTQYF.

This clonotype was recorded at least ten times. The J gene is TRBJ2-7, the V gene TRBV7-2; TRBD1 might be the D (6 bases). CDR1 is SGHTA and CDR2 is FQGNSA in the germline V gene. This CDR3 is 15 amino acids long. The V gene lost 1 base and the J gene lost 1 base, with 11 bases spanning the gap. The CDR3 here is CASSLVTGLSYEQYF. As DNA, the CDR3 is TGTGCCAGCAGCTTAGTGACAGGCCTTTCCTACGAGCAGTACTTC.

This clonotype occurred a few times. The genes are TRBV29-1 and TRBJ2-2; tentative D call: TRBD2 (5 bases). CDR1 SQVTM and CDR2 ANQGSEA come from the germline V gene. The V end lost 3 bases, the J end lost 8 bases, and 16 bases lay between the germline ends. CDR3 size: 14 residues. CDR3 coding DNA: TGCAGCGTTGAGGACGGACTCTCGATGGGGGAGCTGTTTTTT. Protein: CSVEDGLSMGELFF.

V and J are TRBV28 and TRBJ2-5; D is unresolved. This CDR3 is 13 amino acids long. Trimming pared 7 bases from V and 1 base from J, leaving 10 bases between. CDR1 MDHEN and CDR2 SYDVKM come from the germline V gene. CDR3 DNA: TGTGCCAGCACCCCGAGGCTCCAAGAGACCCAGTACTTC. Translated: CASTPRLQETQYF.

This rearrangement joins TRBV12-3 or TRBV12-4 to TRBJ2-7; 12 bases are shared with TRBD2. The CDR3 runs 18 residues. V lost 5 bases, J lost 1 base, and 12 bases stayed unmatched. CDR3 in DNA: TGTGCCAGCAGTGCACCGCCTCGACTAGCGGGGGTTTCCTACGAGCAGTACTTC. The encoded protein is CASSAPPRLAGVSYEQYF.

The chain is built from TRBV20-1 and TRBJ2-3; D may match TRBD1 or TRBD2 (5 bases each). Germline V gene lookup returns CDR1 DFQATT and CDR2 SNEGSKA (reference sequence). Trimming pared 6 bases from V and 5 bases from J, leaving 21 bases between. The CDR3 is 15 residues long. The CDR3 protein is CSARPGTTLLDTQYF. The CDR3 region has the DNA TGCAGTGCCCGCCCGGGGACCACACTGTTAGATACGCAGTATTTT.

The chain carries TRBV15 and TRBJ2-7; D perhaps matches TRBD2 (6 bases). The germline V gene encodes CDR1 LNHNV and CDR2 YYDKDF (reference sequence). Trimming removed 0 bases from V and 0 bases from J, with 15 bases in between. The CDR3 is made up of 17 amino acids. CDR3 sequence: CATSRDERVGGSYEQYV. CDR3 nucleotides: TGTGCCACCAGCAGAGACGAAAGAGTCGGGGGCTCCTACGAGCAGTACGTC.

J is TRBJ2-1 and V is TRBV2; TRBD2 is a possible D gene (6 bases). Germline lookup yields CDR1 SNHLY and CDR2 FYNNEI. V was cut by 7 bases and J by 8 bases, with 12 bases left in between. This CDR3 is 12 amino acids long. In DNA form, the CDR3 reads TGTGCCAGCAAAGAAGCGGGCGATGAGCAGTTCTTC. It codes for CASKEAGDEQFF.

This clonotype has more than one count but fewer than ten. The chain joins TRBV12-3 or TRBV12-4 to TRBJ1-1; D is uncertain. This CDR3 region has 16 residues. V was shortened by 7 bases and J by 7 bases, with 25 bases between the two germline ends. The DNA for the CDR3 is TGTGCCAGCACCCATGCACGGGCGTCCCGACGTGGTGAAGCTTTCTTT. This codes for CASTHARASRRGEAFF.

The chain employs TRBV27 and TRBJ2-3; D uncertain. V lost 4 bases, J lost 4 bases, and 9 bases lay in between. There are 13 residues in the CDR3. In germline, CDR1 is MNHEY, CDR2 SMNVEV (reference sequence). The CDR3 loop is CASSSASSDTQYF. In DNA, the CDR3 is TGTGCCAGCAGTTCCGCCTCGTCAGATACGCAGTATTTT.

The chain joins TRBV6-2 or TRBV6-3 to TRBJ2-7, with 7 bases aligning to TRBD1. This CDR3 has 15 residues. CDR1 MNHEY and CDR2 SVGEGT come from the germline V gene. With 2 bases clipped from V and 3 bases from J, the junction kept 7 bases outside the gene matches. The CDR3 DNA reads TGTGCCAGCAGTTACCCGGGACAGCGCCACTACGAGCAGTACTTC. Its protein is CASSYPGQRHYEQYF.

This clonotype came up a few times. The V and J genes are TRBV12-3 or TRBV12-4 and TRBJ1-5, with unresolved D. This CDR3 is built from 13 residues. V lost 3 bases and J lost 7, with 10 bases in between. CDR3 nucleotides: TGTGCCAGCAGTTTGGGGTTGAGGCAGCCCCAGCATTTT. Translation: CASSLGLRQPQHF.

J is TRBJ2-1 and V is TRBV4-1; D remains unclear. With 6 bases removed from V and 10 bases from J, the gap between germline ends came to 16 bases. Germline V lookup: CDR1 MGHRA, CDR2 YSYEKL. The CDR3 contains 13 residues. The chain's CDR3 is CASSPSMIYEQFF. CDR3 bases: TGCGCCAGCAGTCCCTCCATGATCTACGAGCAGTTCTTC.

This chain uses TRBV27 with TRBJ1-1; D gene ambiguous. Germline V lookup: CDR1 MNHEY, CDR2 SMNVEV (reference sequence). Trimming cost V 6 bases and J 4 bases, with 12 bases left between them. The CDR3 extends over 13 amino acids. The chain's CDR3 is CASSIDPGTEAFF. In nucleotides, the CDR3 is TGTGCCAGCAGCATAGATCCCGGCACTGAAGCTTTCTTT.

The V call is TRBV5-4, the J call TRBJ1-2; D is uncertain. Deletions cut 0 bases from V and 7 bases from J, with 13 bases between. The CDR3 runs to 14 residues. Germline assignment: CDR1 SGHNT and CDR2 YYREEE (reference sequence). The CDR3 sequence: CASSLGGEGFGYTF. In DNA, the CDR3 is TGTGCCAGCAGCTTGGGGGGTGAGGGCTTTGGCTACACCTTC.

This clonotype was seen a few times. The chain links TRBV24-1 to TRBJ2-5, with 10 positions matching TRBD1. The CDR3 is 17 residues long. Trimming took 7 bases from V and 5 from J; bases not matched to a gene: 15. Per germline, CDR1 KGHDR and CDR2 SFDVKD. The chain's CDR3 is CATRSTPGTGVVETQYF. The DNA of the CDR3 is TGTGCCACCAGATCTACTCCCGGGACAGGGGTGGTGGAGACCCAGTACTTC.

There are a few counts of this clonotype. The chain employs TRBV7-3 and TRBJ2-1; 11 bases are shared with TRBD2. The V gene's germline CDR1 is SGHTA and CDR2 FQGTGA. With 5 bases clipped from V and 5 bases from J, the junction kept 5 bases outside the gene matches. This CDR3 contains 15 residues. CDR3 region: CASSLGTSGNNEQFF. The DNA of the CDR3 is TGTGCCAGCAGCCTTGGGACTAGCGGCAACAATGAGCAGTTCTTC.

This chain links TRBV18 with TRBJ1-2; D is perhaps TRBD1 (5 bases). The germline V gene encodes CDR1 KGHSH and CDR2 LQKENI. This CDR3 is 15 amino acids long. V lost 1 base and J 0 bases, leaving 9 bases between the germline ends. Here the CDR3 reads CASSPLDNTNYGYTF. Written as DNA, the CDR3 is TGTGCCAGCTCACCACTGGACAACACTAACTATGGCTACACCTTC.

This rearrangement joins TRBV6-2 or TRBV6-3 to TRBJ2-7, with D possibly TRBD1 on 5 matching bases. The CDR3 covers 15 residues. Trimming stripped 2 bases from V and 1 base from J, with 12 bases between. From germline, CDR1 is MNHEY and CDR2 SVGEGT. The CDR3 nucleotides read TGTGCCAGCAGTTACCAGGGCCGCCTTTCCTACGAGCAGTACTTC. It yields the protein CASSYQGRLSYEQYF.

This clonotype was picked up many times. The chain recombines TRBV10-3 with TRBJ1-1; D not resolved. Trimming shortened V by 11 bases and J by 7 bases, and 23 bases separated the two germline ends. The CDR3 sequence is 14 residues long. Germline V gives CDR1 ENHRY, CDR2 SYGVKD. CDR3 protein: CAGRERHDRVEAFF. Here the CDR3 DNA reads TGTGCCGGCCGGGAGCGTCACGATCGAGTTGAAGCTTTCTTT.